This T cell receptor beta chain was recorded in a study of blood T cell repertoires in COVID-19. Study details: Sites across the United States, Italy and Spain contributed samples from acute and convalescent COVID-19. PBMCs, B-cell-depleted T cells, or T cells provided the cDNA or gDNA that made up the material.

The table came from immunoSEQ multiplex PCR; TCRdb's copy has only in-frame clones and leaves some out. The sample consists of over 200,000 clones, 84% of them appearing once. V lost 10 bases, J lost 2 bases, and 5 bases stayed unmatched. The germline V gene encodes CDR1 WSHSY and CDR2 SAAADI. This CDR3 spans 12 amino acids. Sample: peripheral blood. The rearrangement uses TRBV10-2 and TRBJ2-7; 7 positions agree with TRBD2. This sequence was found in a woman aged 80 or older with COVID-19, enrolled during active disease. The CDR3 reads CATRGDAYEQYF. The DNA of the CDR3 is TGCGCCACACGGGGGGACGCCTACGAGCAGTACTTC.